The 2 T cell receptor beta chains in this list originate from one sample, sequenced in a study of T cell responses to AZD1222 COVID-19 vaccine. Repertoires were generated with immunoSEQ multiplex PCR, while TCRdb's copy carries only in-frame clones and drops some. The table records some 130,000 clones, 90% of them present only once. This sample comprised peripheral blood, obtained on day 0 of AZD1222 vaccination. Source of these receptors: an adult in good health.

V is TRBV6-2 or TRBV6-3 and J is TRBJ2-3, with TRBD2 matching 8 bases. Germline trimming cut 5 bases from V and 2 bases from J; bases unmatched to any gene: 6. Germline CDR1 MNHEY, CDR2 SVGEGT. The CDR3 has 15 residues. CDR3 protein: CASSQRETVTDTQYF. CDR3 DNA: TGTGCCAGCAGTCAGCGGGAGACGGTCACAGATACGCAGTATTTT.

The V and J genes are TRBV11-2 and TRBJ2-7, with TRBD2 matching 7 bases. The V gene end was trimmed by 1 base and the J gene end by 4 bases; junction bases not matched to a gene: 10. This CDR3 is built from 16 residues. The germline CDR1 and CDR2 sequences are SGHAT and FQNNGV. CDR3 in amino acids: CASSLGGGRFSYEQYF. CDR3 DNA: TGTGCCAGCAGCTTAGGGGGGGGACGGTTCTCGTACGAGCAGTACTTC.